The rows below give T cell receptor beta chains drawn from one sample of a study of blood T cell repertoires in COVID-19. The protocol was immunoSEQ multiplex PCR, while the TCRdb copy is restricted to in-frame clones and leaves out a portion. The table has a few hundred thousand clones, more than 80% seen once. Sequenced material: PBMCs or T cells enriched from blood (not recorded which). Receptors were obtained from a man aged 25 to 40 who had recovered from COVID-19. CDR3s include the opening cysteine and the closing phenylalanine or tryptophan. D genes are given only for firm matches. Only part of the rows carry a size: once, few, many, or a class if the clone is expanded.

size,J,D,V,CDR3,DNA
NA,TRBJ2-1,TRBD2,TRBV3-1/TRBV3-2,CASSLSRGLAGRYDEQFF,TGTGCCAGCAGCCTTTCCCGGGGACTAGCGGGTAGGTACGATGAGCAGTTCTTC
NA,TRBJ1-2,NA,TRBV12-3/TRBV12-4,CASSPTTNYGYTF,TGTGCCAGCAGTCCCACAACTAACTATGGCTACACCTTC
NA,TRBJ1-2,NA,TRBV12-3/TRBV12-4,CASCSGLLYGYTF,TGTGCCAGCTGCTCAGGGTTACTATATGGCTACACCTTC
NA,TRBJ1-2,TRBD1,TRBV18,CASSPPYSQGVNYGYTF,TGTGCCAGCTCACCACCGTACTCACAGGGGGTTAACTATGGCTACACCTTC
NA,TRBJ1-5,TRBD1,TRBV11-2,CASSQDRGPIFNQPQHF,TGTGCCAGCAGCCAGGACAGGGGGCCAATTTTTAATCAGCCCCAGCATTTT
few,TRBJ2-7,TRBD2,TRBV11-2,CASSLQRERGEQYF,TGTGCCAGCAGCTTACAGCGGGAGAGGGGGGAGCAGTACTTC
few,TRBJ2-3,TRBD2,TRBV18,CASSPSGSGDTQYF,TGTGCCAGCTCACCTAGCGGGAGTGGAGATACGCAGTATTTT
NA,TRBJ1-6,NA,TRBV7-9,CASSHTNSPLHF,TGTGCCAGCAGCCACACTAATTCACCCCTCCACTTT
NA,TRBJ1-1,NA,TRBV3-1/TRBV3-2,CASSQEGRSEAFF,TGTGCCAGCAGCCAAGAGGGGAGGAGTGAAGCTTTCTTT
NA,TRBJ1-1,TRBD1,TRBV5-4,CASSLGQGEFPAFF,TGTGCCAGCAGCTTGGGACAGGGGGAATTCCCAGCTTTCTTT
NA,TRBJ1-1,NA,TRBV30,CAWRPQGNTEAFF,TGTGCCTGGAGACCCCAGGGGAACACTGAAGCTTTCTTT
NA,TRBJ2-1,NA,TRBV5-1,CASHIGQPYNEQFF,TGCGCCAGCCATATTGGGCAACCTTACAATGAGCAGTTCTTC
NA,TRBJ2-2,TRBD2,TRBV19,CASTTTLVRTSGTNTGELFF,TGTGCCAGTACCACCACGCTAGTGCGGACTAGCGGTACGAACACCGGGGAGCTGTTTTTT
NA,TRBJ1-5,NA,TRBV27,CASSPWTVYNQPQHF,TGTGCCAGCAGCCCATGGACAGTTTACAATCAGCCCCAGCATTTT
NA,TRBJ2-7,NA,TRBV4-1,CASSQDPGRGGRSYEQYF,TGCGCCAGCAGCCAAGATCCAGGTAGGGGGGGAAGGAGCTACGAGCAGTACTTC
few,TRBJ2-7,TRBD2,TRBV3-1/TRBV3-2,CASSNSSTSGGYEQYF,TGTGCCAGCAGCAATAGCTCGACTAGCGGGGGATACGAGCAGTACTTC
NA,TRBJ1-2,NA,TRBV28,CASSSPPDYGYTF,TGTGCCAGCAGTTCTCCCCCAGACTATGGCTACACCTTC
NA,TRBJ1-2,TRBD1,TRBV6-4,CASRPGTGTGGYTF,TGTGCCAGCCGTCCCGGGACAGGGACGGGTGGCTACACCTTC
NA,TRBJ2-1,TRBD2,TRBV27,CASSFGIAGNEQFF,TGTGCCAGCAGTTTCGGAATAGCGGGAAATGAGCAGTTCTTC
NA,TRBJ1-2,TRBD1,TRBV28,CASTFSTGIYGYTF,TGTGCCAGCACCTTCTCGACAGGGATCTATGGCTACACCTTC
NA,TRBJ2-3,NA,TRBV5-4,CASTLVPTDTQYF,TGTGCCAGCACCCTCGTCCCCACAGATACGCAGTATTTT
once,TRBJ2-5,NA,TRBV6-5,CASAFGETQYF,TGTGCCAGCGCATTTGGCGAGACCCAGTACTTC
NA,TRBJ1-6,NA,TRBV7-2,CASSLVDSYNSPLHF,TGTGCCAGCAGCTTAGTAGACTCCTATAATTCACCCCTCCACTTT
NA,TRBJ2-2,NA,TRBV7-6,CASSPSWLRELFF,TGTGCCAGCAGCCCCTCATGGCTTCGGGAGCTGTTTTTT
NA,TRBJ1-5,TRBD1,TRBV15,CATSASGTGGANQPQHF,TGTGCCACCAGCGCCTCCGGGACAGGGGGAGCCAATCAGCCCCAGCATTTT
NA,TRBJ1-1,TRBD1,TRBV27,CASSLRQGGTEAFF,TGTGCCAGCAGTTTAAGACAGGGGGGTACTGAAGCTTTCTTT
NA,TRBJ1-6,TRBD1,TRBV20-1,CSASLGTGLSPLHF,TGCAGTGCTAGTTTGGGGACAGGCCTTTCACCCCTCCACTTT
NA,TRBJ2-5,NA,TRBV19,CASSIRGTRETQYF,TGTGCCAGTAGTATACGGGGAACTCGAGAGACCCAGTACTTC
NA,TRBJ2-7,TRBD2,TRBV14,CASSQGPGGPFEQYF,TGTGCCAGCAGCCAAGGTCCGGGAGGGCCGTTTGAGCAGTACTTC
NA,TRBJ2-1,TRBD2,TRBV5-1,CASSMNQLAGGPGYNEQFF,TGCGCCAGCAGCATGAACCAGCTAGCGGGAGGGCCTGGATACAATGAGCAGTTCTTC
NA,TRBJ2-7,TRBD2,TRBV4-2,CASSQVAGASEPYEQYF,TGTGCCAGCAGCCAAGTAGCGGGGGCTAGCGAGCCCTACGAGCAGTACTTC
NA,TRBJ1-1,TRBD1,TRBV5-1,CASSLVTGEVVNTEAFF,TGCGCCAGCAGCTTGGTAACAGGGGAAGTGGTGAACACTGAAGCTTTCTTT
NA,TRBJ2-5,NA,TRBV4-1,CASSQVHKETQYF,TGCGCCAGCAGCCAGGTCCACAAAGAGACCCAGTACTTC
NA,TRBJ1-1,NA,TRBV2,CASSGLEAFF,TGTGCCAGCAGTGGCCTGGAGGCTTTCTTT
once,TRBJ2-7,NA,TRBV29-1,CSVGWGAYEQYF,TGCAGCGTTGGGTGGGGGGCCTACGAGCAGTACTTC